This entry lists 27 T cell receptor beta chains sequenced from one sample in a study of blood T cell repertoires in COVID-19. Using immunoSEQ multiplex PCR, the repertoire was profiled, and TCRdb retains in-frame clones only, with some absent. The profile shows tens of thousands of clones, 75% to 90% of them singletons. Sequenced material: peripheral blood. The source is a man between 60 and 75 years old with acute or convalescent COVID-19.

The chain joins TRBV27 to TRBJ2-3; tentative D call: TRBD2 (6 bases). The CDR3 sequence is 15 residues long. CDR1 is MNHEY, CDR2 SMNVEV, per germline (reference sequence). Trimming cost V 5 bases and J 1 base, with 13 bases left between them. CDR3 sequence (DNA): TGTGCCAGCAGTCTCCAGACTAGGCGCACAGATACGCAGTATTTT. Amino acids: CASSLQTRRTDTQYF.

The chain combines TRBV29-1 with TRBJ2-1; 9 bases are a match to TRBD1. The CDR3 is made up of 18 amino acids. V trimming: 3 bases; J trimming: 0 bases; junction bases outside the gene matches: 12. From germline, CDR1 is SQVTM and CDR2 ANQGSEA. The CDR3 spells CSVEGRTGALSSYNEQFF. CDR3 bases: TGCAGCGTTGAGGGGCGGACAGGGGCATTGAGCTCCTACAATGAGCAGTTCTTC.

The table lists this clone with a few counts. The chain's CDR3 is CASSTDMSSGNTIYF. CDR3 nucleotides: TGCGCCAGCAGCACAGACATGAGCTCTGGAAACACCATATATTTT. V usage is TRBV5-1 and J usage is TRBJ1-3; D gene uncertain. Per the germline V gene, CDR1 is SGHRS and CDR2 is YFSETQ. This CDR3 has 15 amino acids. Trimming stripped 4 bases from V and 0 bases from J, with 11 bases between. Full variable domain (remainder filled in from reference TRBV5-1 and TRBJ1-3): KAGVTQTPRYLIKTRGQQVTLSCSPISGHRSVSWYQQTPGQGLQFLFEYFSETQRNKGNFPGRFSGRQFSNSRSEMNVSTLELGDSALYLCASSTDMSSGNTIYFGEGSWLTVV.

This clone was detected only once. The chain uses TRBV7-9 and TRBJ2-1; 10 nucleotides line up with TRBD2. Germline V gives CDR1 SEHNR, CDR2 FQNEAQ (reference sequence). The V and J ends lost 6 bases and 7 bases, in that order; junction bases with no gene match: 12. CDR3 length equals 16 residues. The CDR3 DNA reads TGTGCCAGCAGATTAATGCCTAGCGGGAGAATGAATGAGCAGTTCTTC. It translates to CASRLMPSGRMNEQFF.

The gene calls are TRBV30 and TRBJ1-1; the D is unclear. The CDR3 totals 13 residues. The V gene lost 0 bases and the J gene lost 1 base, with 6 bases spanning the gap. Germline lookup yields CDR1 GTSNPN and CDR2 SVGIG (reference sequence). Written as DNA, the CDR3 is TGTGCCTGGAGTGTTGGAGAGAACACTGAAGCTTTCTTT. This codes for CAWSVGENTEAFF.

The chain employs TRBV5-6 and TRBJ1-5; D gene unclear. Deletions cut 0 bases from V and 4 bases from J, with 11 bases between. Germline loops: CDR1 SGHDT, CDR2 YYEEEE. This CDR3 is 15 amino acids long. The CDR3 here is CASSLAGSGNQPQHF. CDR3 coding DNA: TGTGCCAGCAGCTTGGCCGGTTCCGGTAATCAGCCCCAGCATTTT.

This chain links TRBV7-2 with TRBJ2-3, with 7 nucleotides matching TRBD2. The CDR3 spans 14 residues. CDR1 SGHTA and CDR2 FQGNSA come from the germline V gene. The V segment lost 4 bases and the J segment 1 base; nucleotides outside the gene matches: 2. CDR3 sequence: CASSWSGGTDTQYF. The CDR3 nucleotides are TGTGCCAGCAGCTGGAGCGGGGGCACAGATACGCAGTATTTT. The whole variable domain, filled in from reference TRBV7-2 and TRBJ2-3, reads GAGVSQSPSNKVTEKGKDVELRCDPISGHTALYWYRQSLGQGLEFLIYFQGNSAPDKSGLPSDRFSAERTGGSVSTLTIQRTQQEDSAVYLCASSWSGGTDTQYFGPGTRLTVL.

The chain has TRBV28 and TRBJ1-4; D is possibly TRBD1 (5 bases). CDR1 and CDR2 from the germline V gene are MDHEN and SYDVKM. The CDR3 totals 14 residues. V lost 3 bases and J lost 4, with 9 bases in between. The CDR3 DNA reads TGTGCCAGCAGTTTGGGGCGGGGTAATGAAAAACTGTTTTTT. Encoded protein: CASSLGRGNEKLFF.

The gene calls are TRBV19 and TRBJ1-2, with D perhaps matching TRBD1 (6 bases). Germline lookup yields CDR1 LNHDA and CDR2 SQIVND (reference sequence). V shed 5 bases and J shed 5 bases, with 12 bases lying between them. The CDR3 extends over 13 amino acids. In DNA form, the CDR3 reads TGTGCCAGTAGTCGGACAGCAACTTATGGCTACACCTTC. This codes for CASSRTATYGYTF.

This sequence joins TRBV7-2 and TRBJ2-1; 13 bases agree with TRBD2. The CDR3 has 14 amino acids. Germline V gene data show CDR1 as SGHTA and CDR2 as FQGNSA. The J segment lost 15 bases and the V segment lost 5 bases, leaving 10 bases of the junction unmatched. The CDR3 nucleotides read TGTGCCAGCAGCCCAAACGGACTAGCGGGGGCCCCGTTCTTC. It encodes CASSPNGLAGAPFF.

The chain combines TRBV28 with TRBJ1-6; 10 bases are a match to TRBD1. Trimming cost V 3 bases and J 0 bases; bases outside gene matches: 2. CDR3 size: 17 residues. Germline V lookup: CDR1 MDHEN, CDR2 SYDVKM. In nucleotides, the CDR3 is TGTGCCAGCAGTTTGGGACAGGGGACCTCCTATAATTCACCCCTCCACTTT. Its protein is CASSLGQGTSYNSPLHF.

The J gene is TRBJ1-5, the V gene TRBV28, with D perhaps matching TRBD1 (5 bases). Germline V gene lookup returns CDR1 MDHEN and CDR2 SYDVKM. Trimming took off 6 bases at V and 2 bases at J, with 11 bases between the two ends. CDR3 length equals 14 residues. The CDR3 DNA reads TGTGCCAGCAGGACCAGGGATGGCAATCAGCCCCAGCATTTT. This gives the protein CASRTRDGNQPQHF.

The gene calls are TRBV18 and TRBJ2-6; D perhaps matches TRBD1 (6 bases). V lost 2 bases and J 4 bases, leaving 15 bases between the germline ends. The CDR3 contains 17 residues. The germline V gene has CDR1 KGHSH and CDR2 LQKENI. The CDR3, as DNA: TGTGCCAGCTCACCATTACAGGGTGGAGCCGGGGCCAACGTCCTGACTTTC. Amino acids: CASSPLQGGAGANVLTF.

The table lists this clone with a few counts. J is TRBJ1-5 and V is TRBV3-1 (or the pseudogene TRBV3-2); 11 nucleotides line up with TRBD1. The CDR3 totals 15 residues. Germline values: CDR1 LGHDT, CDR2 YNNKEL (reference sequence). Trimming took 4 bases from V and 7 from J; bases not matched to a gene: 6. CDR3 DNA sequence: TGTGCCAGCAGCCGGGAGGGACAGGGGGAACAGCCCCAGCATTTT. This sequence encodes CASSREGQGEQPQHF.

The gene calls are TRBV10-1 and TRBJ1-1, with TRBD1 matching 7 bases. Germline-derived CDR1 and CDR2 are WNHNN and SYGVQD (reference sequence). This CDR3 has 17 amino acids. V shed 0 bases, J shed 4 bases, and the junction held 11 bases outside the gene matches. DNA for the CDR3: TGCGCCAGCAGTGAGTCCCTATTTAGACAGGGCCCCACTGAAGCTTTCTTT. As protein: CASSESLFRQGPTEAFF.

The chain combines TRBV9 with TRBJ1-6; 7 bases match TRBD1. Germline V gene data show CDR1 as SGDLS and CDR2 as YYNGEE. This CDR3 region has 15 residues. J lost 5 bases, V lost 0 bases, and 2 bases had no gene match. For the CDR3, the DNA is TGTGCCAGCAGCGTAGGGGACAGACATAATTCACCCCTCCACTTT. Amino acids: CASSVGDRHNSPLHF.

V gene TRBV6-1 combines with J gene TRBJ1-2, with 7 bases that match TRBD1. J was trimmed by 7 bases and V by 1 base; bases with no gene match: 12. CDR1 MNHNS and CDR2 SASEGT come from the germline V gene. The CDR3 loop spans 16 amino acids. Here the CDR3 DNA reads TGTGCCAGCAGTGAAGACATCGCGACAGGGTTGGGTGGCTACACCTTC. It encodes CASSEDIATGLGGYTF.

The chain employs TRBV18 and TRBJ1-2; 9 bases fit TRBD1. The length of the CDR3 is 14 residues. The germline V gene encodes CDR1 KGHSH and CDR2 LQKENI. V trimming: 3 bases; J trimming: 6 bases; junction bases outside the gene matches: 5. CDR3 loop: CASSPKWDRDGYTF. CDR3 DNA: TGTGCCAGCTCACCGAAATGGGACAGGGATGGCTACACCTTC.

The V call is TRBV4-1, the J call TRBJ2-3; 8 bases line up with TRBD1. Germline CDR1 MGHRA, CDR2 YSYEKL. CDR3 size: 16 residues. With V trimmed by 1 base and J by 4 bases, 7 bases remained unmatched. Here the CDR3 DNA reads TGCGCCAGCAGCCAAGCGTTCGGACAGGGAGCAGATACGCAGTATTTT. Encoded protein: CASSQAFGQGADTQYF.

V and J are TRBV19 and TRBJ1-1; 8 nucleotides agree with TRBD1. This CDR3 has 14 amino acids. The trim removed 10 bases at V and 4 bases at J, leaving 11 bases unmatched. Germline V gene sequence: CDR1 LNHDA, CDR2 SQIVND (reference sequence). DNA for the CDR3: TGTGCCACGCGAGGGGGACAGGACACCACTGAAGCTTTCTTT. Translated, it gives CATRGGQDTTEAFF.

This CDR3 is CASRDTGELFF. In DNA form, the CDR3 reads TGTGCCAGCCGGGACACCGGGGAGCTGTTTTTT. The rearrangement joins TRBV19 to TRBJ2-2; D not certain. Deletions cut 9 bases from V and 3 bases from J, with 5 bases between. The CDR3 runs to 11 residues. Germline-derived CDR1 and CDR2 are LNHDA and SQIVND (reference sequence).

This clone was seen more than once but under ten times. The genes are TRBV20-1 and TRBJ2-1, with D maybe TRBD2 (5 bases). CDR1 and CDR2 from the germline V gene are DFQATT and SNEGSKA (reference sequence). The CDR3 loop spans 10 amino acids. Trimming pared 6 bases from V and 5 bases from J, leaving 5 bases between. The CDR3 region is CSARDNEQFF. Here the CDR3 DNA reads TGCAGTGCGCGGGACAATGAGCAGTTCTTC.

The rearrangement links TRBV10-3 to TRBJ1-2; D unclear. This CDR3 has 14 amino acids. V was pared by 0 bases and J by 8 bases, with 13 bases between. Germline lookup yields CDR1 ENHRY and CDR2 SYGVKD. The CDR3 DNA sequence: TGTGCCATCAGTGAGTCTCGGTCAGGTGGAGGCTACACCTTC. This gives the protein CAISESRSGGGYTF.

In its sample, this clone ranks as medium-sized. The chain has TRBV19 and TRBJ2-7; TRBD1 aligns across 10 bases. Germline CDR1 is LNHDA and CDR2 is SQIVND (reference sequence). This CDR3 is 15 amino acids long. The J segment lost 4 bases and the V segment lost 5 bases, leaving 8 bases of the junction unmatched. The CDR3 DNA reads TGTGCCAGTAGTCAACTGGGACAGGGGACATACGAGCAGTACTTC. This codes for CASSQLGQGTYEQYF.

The CDR3 loop reads CATTGGSTDTQYF. As DNA, the CDR3 is TGCGCCACCACGGGGGGGAGCACAGATACGCAGTATTTT. The chain has TRBV5-1 and TRBJ2-3, with 8 bases matching TRBD2. Germline CDR1 SGHRS, CDR2 YFSETQ. This CDR3 contains 13 residues. J lost 0 bases, V lost 9 bases, and 3 bases had no gene match.

This chain connects TRBV4-1 to TRBJ2-7; the D gene is possibly TRBD1 (5 bases). The CDR3 runs 14 residues. Trimming left V 7 bases short and J 2 bases short, with 15 bases between. Germline V gene data show CDR1 as MGHRA and CDR2 as YSYEKL. CDR3 protein: CASIPHRRAYEQYF. The DNA for the CDR3 is TGCGCCAGCATCCCCCACAGGAGAGCCTACGAGCAGTACTTC.

This clone was seen a few times. The chain couples TRBV24-1 to TRBJ2-2; 8 positions agree with TRBD1. CDR3 length: 15 amino acids. V lost 1 base to trimming and J lost 7 bases; unmatched junction nucleotides: 4. Germline V lookup: CDR1 KGHDR, CDR2 SFDVKD. The CDR3: CATSDFVTGGGELFF. The CDR3 DNA is TGTGCCACCAGTGATTTCGTTACAGGGGGCGGGGAGCTGTTTTTT.